This T cell receptor beta chain was documented in a study of blood T cells in healthy people across ages. CDR1 and CDR2 (germline): SQVTM, ANQGSEA. This CDR3 spans 12 amino acids. Trimming stripped 7 bases from V and 3 bases from J, with 10 bases between. Then a second PCR, running about 7 to 11 cycles, was carried out with a sample-barcoded 5' primer and a J-beta primer mix. TCRdb re-called the 5' RACE reads through MiXCR, storing one row per CDR3 protein. The sample consists of 1.8 million or so distinct CDR3 sequences, about two fifths of them appearing once. This clonotype was detected only a few times.

This clonotype originated in a human donor in good health. The specimen sequenced was blood. The rearrangement uses TRBV29-1 and TRBJ1-5, with unresolved D. The chain's CDR3 is CSGIQDNQPQHF. CDR3 nucleotides: TGCAGCGGGATACAAGACAATCAGCCCCAGCATTTT.